A single sample is the source of the 11 T cell receptor beta chains below, sequenced in a study of a mutant IDH1 vaccine in newly diagnosed glioma. The time point here: week 5, during vaccination. In the vaccine, a single dose held 300 ug of the mutant IDH1 20-mer peptide, along with topical imiquimod. Which antigens these TCRs recognize remains unknown. Sequenced by immunoSEQ multiplex PCR; TCRdb stores in-frame clones only, minus some. The sample carries over 45,000 clones, about 80% recorded once. Sequencing was performed on PBMCs, taken from a glioma patient whose treatment included an IDH1 peptide vaccine. The receptor set was obtained from a woman between 50 and 59 years old with glioma.

The J gene is TRBJ1-1, the V gene TRBV19; tentatively, D is TRBD1 (6 bases). V lost 8 bases to trimming and J lost 6 bases, with 19 bases between them. CDR1 is LNHDA and CDR2 is SQIVND in the germline V gene (reference sequence). The CDR3 extends over 14 amino acids. The CDR3 spells CASSGSGRGAEAFF. CDR3 DNA sequence: TGTGCCAGTTCCGGCAGCGGCAGGGGCGCTGAAGCTTTCTTT.

V and J are TRBV9 and TRBJ1-2; tentatively, D is TRBD1 (6 bases). Trimming removed 4 bases at V and 0 bases at J, with 13 bases between. The CDR3 runs 15 residues. Per germline, CDR1 SGDLS and CDR2 YYNGEE. CDR3 sequence (DNA): TGTGCCAGCAGCCCAGGGGACGGAGCTAACTATGGCTACACCTTC. Amino acid sequence: CASSPGDGANYGYTF.

This sequence joins TRBV19 and TRBJ2-7; 9 nucleotides agree with TRBD1. The V and J ends lost 5 bases and 0 bases, in that order; junction bases with no gene match: 8. CDR1 LNHDA and CDR2 SQIVND come from the germline V gene (reference sequence). This CDR3 contains 16 residues. CDR3 sequence (DNA): TGTGCCAGTAGTCTGAGGACAGGGGTTATCTCCTACGAGCAGTACTTC. Translated, it gives CASSLRTGVISYEQYF.

The CDR3 coding sequence is TGTGCCAGTAGTATTTCTACAGGGGCGGCTCAAGAGACCCAGTACTTC. Amino acids: CASSISTGAAQETQYF. The rearrangement uses TRBV19 and TRBJ2-5, with 7 bases fitting TRBD1. The CDR3 sequence is 16 residues long. Germline V gives CDR1 LNHDA, CDR2 SQIVND (reference sequence). V was clipped by 3 bases and J by 2 bases; unmatched bases: 9.

This clone has just one count. This sequence joins TRBV9 and TRBJ2-5, with D maybe TRBD1 (5 bases). V was pared by 0 bases and J by 2 bases, with 14 bases between. CDR1 SGDLS and CDR2 YYNGEE come from the germline V gene. The CDR3 is made up of 16 amino acids. CDR3 in amino acids: CASSVASARGQETQYF. CDR3 DNA: TGTGCCAGCAGCGTAGCCAGCGCTAGGGGACAAGAGACCCAGTACTTC.

This clone was counted only a few times. The genes are TRBV30 and TRBJ2-1; D is unclear. V was cut by 2 bases and J by 2 bases, with 7 bases left in between. Germline CDR1 GTSNPN, CDR2 SVGIG (reference sequence). The CDR3 length is 13 residues. This chain's CDR3 is CAWSKRAYNEQFF. CDR3 DNA: TGTGCCTGGAGTAAACGGGCCTACAATGAGCAGTTCTTC.

This chain uses TRBV5-4 with TRBJ1-4; the match to TRBD1 covers 9 bases. Germline lookup yields CDR1 SGHNT and CDR2 YYREEE (reference sequence). This CDR3 is 15 amino acids long. V shed 3 bases, J shed 4 bases, and the junction held 4 bases outside the gene matches. CDR3 amino acids: CASSWGTGLNEKLFF. As DNA, the CDR3 is TGTGCCAGCAGCTGGGGGACAGGGCTTAATGAAAAACTGTTTTTT.

The CDR3 DNA sequence: TGTGCCAGCAGGGGGGGGCAGATCGTGGGAGAGCAGTACTTC. It is translated as CASRGGQIVGEQYF. The rearrangement joins TRBV6-1 to TRBJ2-7; D perhaps matches TRBD2 (7 bases). V lost 6 bases and J lost 7, with 19 bases in between. The germline V gene has CDR1 MNHNS and CDR2 SASEGT. This CDR3 spans 14 amino acids.

The DNA of the CDR3 is TGCGCCAGCAGCTTGCCAGGGAGGGGTGAAGCTTTCTTT. Protein sequence: CASSLPGRGEAFF. This chain joins TRBV5-1 and TRBJ1-1, with TRBD1 as a possible D gene (5 bases). V lost 1 base, J lost 7 bases, and 11 bases lay in between. From germline, CDR1 is SGHRS and CDR2 YFSETQ. The CDR3 spans 13 residues.

This clone came up a few times. V and J are TRBV28 and TRBJ1-1, with TRBD1 as a possible D gene (5 bases). The V gene lost 0 bases and the J gene lost 4 bases, with 9 bases spanning the gap. The CDR3 length is 14 residues. The germline V gene encodes CDR1 MDHEN and CDR2 SYDVKM. The CDR3 coding sequence is TGTGCCAGCAGTTTATGGCCGGGGGGCACTGAAGCTTTCTTT. It codes for CASSLWPGGTEAFF. The full variable domain, rest sourced from reference TRBV28 and TRBJ1-1, is DVKVTQSSRYLVKRTGEKVFLECVQDMDHENMFWYRQDPGLGLRLIYFSYDVKMKEKGDIPEGYSVSREKKERFSLILESASTNQTSMYLCASSLWPGGTEAFFGQGTRLTVV.

The V call is TRBV12-2, the J call TRBJ1-1; the table's D call of TRBD1 was not tested on the DNA. TRBV12-2 is a known pseudogene. The CDR3 sequence is 15 residues long. The DNA for the CDR3 is TGTGCAAGTCGCCCGGACAGAACTTCGAACACTGAAGCTTTCTTT. The encoded protein is CASRPDRTSNTEAFF.